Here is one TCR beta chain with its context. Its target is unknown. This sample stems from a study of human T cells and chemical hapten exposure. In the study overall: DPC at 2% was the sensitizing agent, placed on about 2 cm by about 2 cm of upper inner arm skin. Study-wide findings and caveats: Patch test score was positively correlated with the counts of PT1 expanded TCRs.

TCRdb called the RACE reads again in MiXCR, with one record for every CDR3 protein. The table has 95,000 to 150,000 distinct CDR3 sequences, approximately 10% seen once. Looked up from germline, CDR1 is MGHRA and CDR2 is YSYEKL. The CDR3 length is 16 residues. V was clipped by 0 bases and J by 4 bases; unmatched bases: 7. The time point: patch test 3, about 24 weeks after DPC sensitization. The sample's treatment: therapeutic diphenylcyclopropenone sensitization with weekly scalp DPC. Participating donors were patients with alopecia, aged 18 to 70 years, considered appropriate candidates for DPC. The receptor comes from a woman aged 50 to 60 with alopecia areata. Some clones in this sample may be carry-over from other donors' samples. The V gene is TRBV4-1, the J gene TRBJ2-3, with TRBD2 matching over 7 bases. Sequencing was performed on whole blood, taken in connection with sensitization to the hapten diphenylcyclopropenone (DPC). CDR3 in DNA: TGCGCCAGCAGCCAAGATTCGCGGGGGTCCTCAGATACGCAGTATTTT. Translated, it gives CASSQDSRGSSDTQYF.